This section outlines one T cell receptor beta chain sequence together with its context. What it binds is not known. The source of the sample is a study of blood T cells in healthy people across ages. The study, taken as a whole, reports: The fall in TCR beta diversity per million T cells was roughly linear with age.

The second PCR ran about 7 to 12 cycles with a sample-barcoded 5' primer and J-beta primers. TCRdb passed the 5' RACE reads through MiXCR, listing each CDR3 protein once. The repertoire consists of about 800,000 distinct CDR3 sequences, with nearly 60% occurring once and the leading ten covering 20% to 25%. V gave up 5 bases and J gave up 2 bases, with 14 bases separating them. This CDR3 region has 15 residues. Germline V lookup: CDR1 SGHAT, CDR2 FQDESV (reference sequence). The rearrangement links TRBV11-1 to TRBJ2-3; D remains ambiguous. Sequenced input: blood. This receptor was taken from a man aged 30 to 45 in good health. The CDR3 nucleotides are TGTGCCAGCAGCAAGAGGTCACGGAACACAGATACGCAGTATTTT. It codes for CASSKRSRNTDTQYF.